This TCR beta chain was sequenced in a study of Ad26.COV2.S vaccination and SARS-CoV-2 variants. Treatment in this sample: 15 to 20 received Ad26.COV2.S at low or high dose, single or two shots; 5 received placebo; per-sample allocation not given. Following the first vaccine or placebo injection, samples were taken on day 63. The protocol was immunoSEQ multiplex PCR, while the TCRdb copy is restricted to in-frame clones and leaves out a portion. The profile shows just over 350,000 clones, more than 75% of them singletons. CDR3 size: 15 residues. The V gene end was trimmed by 4 bases and the J gene end by 6 bases; junction bases not matched to a gene: 6. Germline V CDR1 and CDR2: KGHSH, LQKENI.

Material: peripheral blood, obtained in a trial of Ad26.COV2.S vaccine versus placebo. The sequence derives from a person between 18 and 65 years old who received the Ad26.COV2.S COVID-19 vaccine or a placebo. The chain links TRBV18 to TRBJ1-2; 12 nucleotides align to TRBD1. CDR3 sequence (DNA): TGTGCCAGCTCACTCCCGGGACAGGGGGCCCATGGCTACACCTTC. Translation gives CASSLPGQGAHGYTF.